Detailed here is one T cell receptor beta chain. No cognate antigen has been identified for it. The sample holds no much larger clone one base away, and base qualities are not on file. The data were obtained in a study of T cell responses to AZD1222 COVID-19 vaccine (dated by TCRdb to the early 2020s). Background for the entire study: A total of more than 230 trial participants underwent TCR sequencing, of whom some 210 received two doses of AZD1222 and some 26 received two doses of the MenACWY control vaccine. Trial participants were enrolled into age subgroups of 18-55, 56-69 and 70-plus years, which contained approximately 150, 28 and 58 TCR-sequenced participants, respectively. Overall study outcomes, separate from this receptor: Most participants were white British and females outnumbered males, and the authors suggested that clonal diversity may have been underestimated. Reportedly, almost half of the unique spike-specific TCRs recognized epitopes lying outside the regions that are mutated in the B.1.351 and B.1.1.7 variants. Vaccine-associated CD4 TCRs spanned the whole spike protein, with dominant responses in regions 160-218 and 743-854. The 56-69-year group was small, and its depth increase did not reach significance, likely because of low power. Conclusions about previously exposed vaccinees are limited, since just five or six AZD1222 recipients were seropositive for SARS-CoV-2 at baseline. Because no samples from the day 14 peak response were available, repertoires could be characterized only after the peak T cell response. After two AZD1222 doses, spike-specific TCR breadth and depth were significantly higher than at day 0 and than in MenACWY recipients.

Counted from cysteine to phenylalanine, this CDR3 has 16 amino acids. Of all the DNA, just the CDR3 is kept, 48 bases in frame from base 1. The germline V gene specifies KGHSH as CDR1 and LQKENI as CDR2. V is pruned by 1 base and J by 4 bases, leaving 5 bases of the junction without a gene match. The CDR3 regions of human TCRbeta chains were analyzed by immunosequencing. The source study handled its data this way. Repertoire TCRs were matched against a reference library of SARS-CoV-2-specific TCRs generated with the MIRA antigen-specificity platform. Breadth was defined as the fraction of unique TCRs that were SARS-CoV-2-associated. Depth was defined as the fraction of total T cells that were SARS-CoV-2-associated. Using the MIRA data, each spike-specific TCR was mapped to the spike region that the TCR reacts to and placed in a CD4 or CD8 class. Log10-transformed breadth and depth values were compared by one-way ANOVA with Sidak's multiple comparisons tests. The table comes from immuneACCESS by way of TCRdb, which keeps in-frame sequences with V and J called. Part of the clones is missing from these tables; in studies checked, under half for an unresolved V gene and the rest for unknown reasons. The DNA was the basis for D and trimming; V, J and clone size are from that table. This sample holds 250,000 to 300,000 clones; about 94% were observed only once. Together, the top ten hold approximately 0.52% of the sample.

Sample time point, as interpreted from the label and publication: about 28 days (+/-7) after the second vaccine dose. AZD1222 recipients with second doses at about 4 weeks or about 12 weeks were pooled, because spike-specific TCR depth and breadth did not differ between schedules. Vaccinee samples were obtained from the UK trials COV001 and COV002, which included a single-blind randomized controlled phase 2/3 trial of AZD1222 (ChAdOx1 nCoV-19) in healthy adults. For TCRbeta chain sequencing, PBMC samples from trial participants were taken at day 0 and at day 28 after the second dose. The sequencing here drew on peripheral blood, taken 28 days after the second AZD1222 dose. Rearrangement joined TRBV18 to TRBJ2-1, with TRBD2 identical over 9 junction bases. This clonotype was sampled from an adult who received the AZD1222 COVID-19 vaccine. The CDR3 region has the sequence CASSPRVTSGYNEQFF. The nucleotides are TGTGCCAGCTCACCACGGGTGACTAGCGGTTACAATGAGCAGTTCTTC.